Shown below are 16 T cell receptor beta chains from a single sample sequenced in a study of a mutant IDH1 vaccine in newly diagnosed glioma. The time point is: week 11, during vaccination. Vaccination used 300 ug of mutant IDH1 20-mer peptide per dose, with topical imiquimod. The assay was immunoSEQ multiplex PCR, and TCRdb's table has in-frame clones only and misses some. This table has tens of thousands of clones, under 85% appearing once. Their recognized antigens are unknown. Sequencing was performed on PBMCs, taken from a glioma patient whose treatment included an IDH1 peptide vaccine. All receptors derive from a young man with glioma.

The J gene is TRBJ2-3, the V gene TRBV4-1; D gene uncertain. V gave up 1 base and J gave up 2 bases, with 7 bases separating them. CDR1 is MGHRA, CDR2 YSYEKL, per germline. CDR3 length equals 14 residues. CDR3 loop: CASSQGTYTDTQYF. DNA of the CDR3: TGCGCCAGCAGCCAAGGAACGTACACAGATACGCAGTATTTT.

The rearrangement joins TRBV10-3 to TRBJ2-5; TRBD1 or TRBD2 may be the D gene (6 bases each). Germline lookup yields CDR1 ENHRY and CDR2 SYGVKD. CDR3 size: 15 residues. V was cut by 3 bases and J by 1 base, with 12 bases left in between. CDR3 DNA sequence: TGTGCCATCAGTGACGAGGGGGGTCCCCAAGAGACCCAGTACTTC. It is translated as CAISDEGGPQETQYF.

The rearrangement joins TRBV7-7 to TRBJ2-1; 14 bases agree with TRBD2. The CDR3 length is 14 residues. Per germline, CDR1 SSHAT and CDR2 FNYEAQ (reference sequence). Unmatched junction bases numbered 4, after V lost 5 bases and J lost 10 bases. The CDR3 region has the DNA TGTGCCAGCAGCCCGACTAGCGGGAGGGGAGAGCAGTTCTTC. It is translated as CASSPTSGRGEQFF.

This clone was seen only once. This rearrangement joins TRBV5-4 to TRBJ1-5, with D unresolved. Between the trimmed V and J ends, which lost 2 bases and 0 bases, there was a span of 12 bases. Germline V gives CDR1 SGHNT, CDR2 YYREEE (reference sequence). There are 16 residues in the CDR3. CDR3 residues: CASSFSSGNSNQPQHF. The DNA for the CDR3 is TGTGCCAGCAGCTTCTCTTCAGGAAATAGCAATCAGCCCCAGCATTTT.

The chain uses TRBV4-2 and TRBJ2-7; D gene uncertain. Trimming left V 1 base short and J 4 bases short, with 8 bases between. The CDR3 totals 13 residues. Germline lookup yields CDR1 LGHNA and CDR2 YNFKEQ. The CDR3 here is CASSQGKWYEQYF. The CDR3 region has the DNA TGTGCCAGCAGCCAAGGGAAATGGTACGAGCAGTACTTC.

The chain recombines TRBV7-9 with TRBJ2-7; D uncertain. Per the germline V gene, CDR1 is SEHNR and CDR2 is FQNEAQ (reference sequence). V lost 6 bases to trimming and J lost 4 bases, with 16 bases between them. This CDR3 comprises 14 residues. CDR3 bases: TGTGCCAGCAGTTCCTCCGGGTCCCCGTACGAGCAGTACTTC. This encodes CASSSSGSPYEQYF.

Written as DNA, the CDR3 is TGTGCCAGCAGCTACGGACAGGGAGCCTACGAGCAGTACTTC. It codes for CASSYGQGAYEQYF. The chain carries TRBV9 and TRBJ2-7; 8 bases fit TRBD1. V lost 4 bases to trimming and J lost 2 bases; unmatched junction nucleotides: 5. CDR1 SGDLS and CDR2 YYNGEE come from the germline V gene. This CDR3 has 14 amino acids.

This chain links TRBV7-2 with TRBJ2-2, with 7 bases that match TRBD2. Germline V lookup: CDR1 SGHTA, CDR2 FQGNSA. V was pared by 8 bases and J by 2 bases, with 2 bases of the junction left unmatched. This CDR3 is built from 13 residues. The CDR3 protein is CASGRVNTGELFF. The CDR3 region has the DNA TGTGCCAGCGGGAGGGTCAACACCGGGGAGCTGTTTTTT.

The chain carries TRBV2 and TRBJ1-1; D is unclear. CDR3 length equals 14 residues. CDR1 is SNHLY and CDR2 is FYNNEI in the germline V gene. Trimming took off 7 bases at V and 2 bases at J, with 14 bases between the two ends. CDR3 sequence (DNA): TGTGCCAGCACCCCTGAAGATTTTAACACTGAAGCTTTCTTT. Amino acids: CASTPEDFNTEAFF.

This clone was observed once. J is TRBJ1-4 and V is TRBV6-5; weak D call: TRBD1 (6 bases). CDR1 and CDR2 from the germline V gene are MNHEY and SVGAGI. V dropped 2 bases and J dropped 0 bases, with 10 bases sitting between them. The CDR3 length is 16 residues. The CDR3 DNA is TGTGCCAGCAGTTACCCGCAGGGGACAACTAATGAAAAACTGTTTTTT. This gives the protein CASSYPQGTTNEKLFF.

The rearrangement uses TRBV10-3 and TRBJ2-7; D not resolved. V gave up 1 base and J gave up 0 bases, with 7 bases separating them. In germline, CDR1 is ENHRY, CDR2 SYGVKD. CDR3 length: 14 amino acids. The CDR3 protein is CAISEFDSSYEQYF. In nucleotides, the CDR3 is TGTGCCATCAGTGAGTTTGATAGCTCCTACGAGCAGTACTTC.

This chain joins TRBV11-2 and TRBJ1-5; D possibly corresponds to TRBD1 (5 bases). The CDR3 has 15 amino acids. The V gene's germline CDR1 is SGHAT and CDR2 FQNNGV. Trimming left V 0 bases short and J 7 bases short, with 13 bases between. Here the CDR3 reads CASSLDYGGRQPQHF. The CDR3, as DNA: TGTGCCAGCAGCTTAGATTATGGGGGGAGGCAGCCCCAGCATTTT.

This clone showed up just once. The rearrangement uses TRBV5-6 and TRBJ1-2; 9 nucleotides align to TRBD1. Germline CDR1 is SGHDT and CDR2 is YYEEEE. CDR3 size: 13 residues. The trim removed 5 bases at V and 4 bases at J, leaving 3 bases unmatched. This CDR3 reads CASSQTGGYGYTF. CDR3 nucleotides: TGTGCCAGCAGTCAGACAGGGGGCTATGGCTACACCTTC.

A few counts support this clone. The rearrangement links TRBV6-1 to TRBJ2-2; D might be TRBD1 (6 bases). This CDR3 region has 15 residues. Germline V gene data show CDR1 as MNHNS and CDR2 as SASEGT. Trimming cost V 2 bases and J 3 bases, with 10 bases left between them. CDR3 region: CASSESAGDTGELFF. The CDR3 bases are TGTGCCAGCAGTGAATCTGCAGGGGACACCGGGGAGCTGTTTTTT.

The gene calls are TRBV29-1 and TRBJ1-2; D unresolved. The germline V gene has CDR1 SQVTM and CDR2 ANQGSEA. Between the trimmed V and J ends, which lost 4 bases and 8 bases, there was a span of 11 bases. The CDR3 is made up of 11 amino acids. CDR3 DNA: TGCAGCGTTGTGGAGGGTGTCGGCTACACCTTC. This encodes CSVVEGVGYTF.

This chain connects TRBV27 to TRBJ1-1, with 9 bases fitting TRBD1. Losses at the gene ends were 1 base for V and 1 base for J; bases not matched to a gene: 16. Looked up from germline, CDR1 is MNHEY and CDR2 is SMNVEV (reference sequence). The CDR3 consists of 20 residues. For the CDR3, the DNA is TGTGCCAGCAGTTTATATTCTTTTTACCAGCCGGGACAGGGGAACACTGAAGCTTTCTTT. Its protein product is CASSLYSFYQPGQGNTEAFF.